This TCR beta chain was documented in a study of early T cells in non-severe SARS-CoV-2 infection. This clonotype was seen at least ten times. There are 15 residues in the CDR3. The germline V gene encodes CDR1 MNHEY and CDR2 SMNVEV (reference sequence). V lost 4 bases and J lost 2; bases outside the gene matches: 3. One entry per CDR3 protein, called by TCRdb with MiXCR from the 5' RACE reads. The repertoire holds around 50,000 distinct CDR3 sequences, with 12% as singletons. The genes are TRBV27 and TRBJ2-3, with 10 bases matching TRBD2. The clonotype comes from an adult who was a healthcare worker with PCR-confirmed SARS-CoV-2 infection or an uninfected control (not recorded which). Sample: whole blood. In DNA, the CDR3 is TGTGCCAGCAGTTCGACTAGCGGGCTCACAGATACGCAGTATTTT. As protein: CASSSTSGLTDTQYF.